The clone carrying this TCR beta chain was observed many times. The data stem from a study of regulatory T cells in long-lasting Graves disease. V was trimmed by 6 bases and J by 2 bases, leaving 20 bases between them. Germline CDR1 and CDR2: LGHNT and FRNRAP. CDR3 size: 17 residues. Specified time point: persistent/refractory GD, antithyroid drugs over 5 years with positive TRAb. RNA isolated from PBMCs was used to make the TCR library. Arm-PCR with iRepertoire HTBI primers amplified the CDR3 regions for these TCR beta libraries. TCRdb processed the multiplex PCR reads anew with MiXCR; each CDR3 protein has one entry. The sample has around 450,000 distinct CDR3 sequences, approximately 21% seen once; the top ten hold 6.5% to 9%.

The source material was peripheral blood mononuclear cells (PBMCs), sampled when the disease was refractory, from a patient treated with antithyroid drugs. The receptor was isolated from a female donor with Graves disease. The chain recombines TRBV12-5 with TRBJ1-5; D uncertain. The CDR3 sequence is CASGSHGLGRGNQPQHF. CDR3 nucleotides: TGTGCTAGTGGCTCCCATGGACTGGGAAGAGGCAATCAGCCCCAGCATTTT.